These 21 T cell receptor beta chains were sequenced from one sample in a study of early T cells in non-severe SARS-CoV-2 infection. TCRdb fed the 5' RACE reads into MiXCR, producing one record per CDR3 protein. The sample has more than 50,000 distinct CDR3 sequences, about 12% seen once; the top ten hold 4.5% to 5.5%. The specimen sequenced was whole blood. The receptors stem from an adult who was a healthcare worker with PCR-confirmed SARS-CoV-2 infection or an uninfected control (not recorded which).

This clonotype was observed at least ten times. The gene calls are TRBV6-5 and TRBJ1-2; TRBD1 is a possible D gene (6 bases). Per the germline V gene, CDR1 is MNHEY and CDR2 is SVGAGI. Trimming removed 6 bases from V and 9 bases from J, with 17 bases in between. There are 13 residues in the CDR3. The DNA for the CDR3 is TGTGCCAGCAGCAAGGGACATAGTAATAGCTACACCTTC. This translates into CASSKGHSNSYTF.

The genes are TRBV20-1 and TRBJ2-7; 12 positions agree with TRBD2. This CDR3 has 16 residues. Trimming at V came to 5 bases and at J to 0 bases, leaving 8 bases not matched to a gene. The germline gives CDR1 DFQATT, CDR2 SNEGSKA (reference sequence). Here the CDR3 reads CSARTSGAPGSYEQYF. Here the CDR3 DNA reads TGCAGTGCTCGGACTAGCGGGGCCCCTGGCTCCTACGAGCAGTACTTC.

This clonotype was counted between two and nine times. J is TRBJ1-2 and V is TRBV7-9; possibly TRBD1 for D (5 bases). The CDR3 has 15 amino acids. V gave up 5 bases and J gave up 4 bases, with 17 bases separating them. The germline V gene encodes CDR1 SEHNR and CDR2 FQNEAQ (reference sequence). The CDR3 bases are TGTGCCAGCAGCCGGATTTCGACAGCCGTCTATGGCTACACCTTC. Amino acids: CASSRISTAVYGYTF.

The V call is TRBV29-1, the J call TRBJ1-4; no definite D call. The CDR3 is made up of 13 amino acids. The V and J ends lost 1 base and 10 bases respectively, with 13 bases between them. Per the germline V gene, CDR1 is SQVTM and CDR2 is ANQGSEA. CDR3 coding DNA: TGCAGCGTTGAAGGTGGCACCGGCAGAAAACTGTTTTTT. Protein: CSVEGGTGRKLFF.

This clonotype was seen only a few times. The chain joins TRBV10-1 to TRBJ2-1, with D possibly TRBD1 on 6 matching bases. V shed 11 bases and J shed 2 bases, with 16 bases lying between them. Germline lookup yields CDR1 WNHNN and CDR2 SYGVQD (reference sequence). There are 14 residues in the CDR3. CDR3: CAPEGGSAYNEQFF. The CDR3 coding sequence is TGCGCCCCCGAAGGGGGAAGCGCCTACAATGAGCAGTTCTTC.

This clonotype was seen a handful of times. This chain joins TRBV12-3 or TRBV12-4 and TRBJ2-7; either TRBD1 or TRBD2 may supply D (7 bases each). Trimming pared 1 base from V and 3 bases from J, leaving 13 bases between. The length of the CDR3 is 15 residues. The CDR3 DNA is TGTGCCAGCAGTTTAGAAGACAGGGACTACTACGAGCAGTACTTC. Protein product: CASSLEDRDYYEQYF.

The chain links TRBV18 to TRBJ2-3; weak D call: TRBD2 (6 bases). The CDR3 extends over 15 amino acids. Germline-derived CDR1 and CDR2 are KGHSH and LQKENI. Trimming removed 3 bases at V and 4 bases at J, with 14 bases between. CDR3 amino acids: CASSPTPTSSDTQYF. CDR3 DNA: TGTGCCAGCTCACCCACCCCGACTAGTTCAGATACGCAGTATTTT.

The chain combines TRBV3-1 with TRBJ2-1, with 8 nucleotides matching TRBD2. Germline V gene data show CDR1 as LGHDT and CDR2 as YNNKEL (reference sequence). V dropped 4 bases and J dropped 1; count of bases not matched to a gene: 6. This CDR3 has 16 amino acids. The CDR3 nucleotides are TGTGCCAGCAGCCTCTATAGCGGGATGTCCTACAATGAGCAGTTCTTC. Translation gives CASSLYSGMSYNEQFF.

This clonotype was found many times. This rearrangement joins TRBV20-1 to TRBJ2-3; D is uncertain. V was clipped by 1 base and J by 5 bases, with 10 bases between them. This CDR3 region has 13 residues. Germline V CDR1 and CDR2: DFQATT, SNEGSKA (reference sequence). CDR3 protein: CSARGLDGDTQYF. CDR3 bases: TGCAGTGCTAGAGGGCTAGATGGAGATACGCAGTATTTT.

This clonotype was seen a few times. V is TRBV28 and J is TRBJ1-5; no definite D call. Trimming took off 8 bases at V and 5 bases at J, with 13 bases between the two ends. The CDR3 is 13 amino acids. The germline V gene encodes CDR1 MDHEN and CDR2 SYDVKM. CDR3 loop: CASYGQHHQPQHF. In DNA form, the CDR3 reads TGTGCCAGCTATGGGCAGCACCATCAGCCCCAGCATTTT.

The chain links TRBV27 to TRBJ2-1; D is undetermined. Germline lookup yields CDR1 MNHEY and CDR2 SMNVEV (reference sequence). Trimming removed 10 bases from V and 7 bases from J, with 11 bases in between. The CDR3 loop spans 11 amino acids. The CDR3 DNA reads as TGTGCCACCAGCTCGGTAAATGAGCAGTTCTTC. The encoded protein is CATSSVNEQFF.

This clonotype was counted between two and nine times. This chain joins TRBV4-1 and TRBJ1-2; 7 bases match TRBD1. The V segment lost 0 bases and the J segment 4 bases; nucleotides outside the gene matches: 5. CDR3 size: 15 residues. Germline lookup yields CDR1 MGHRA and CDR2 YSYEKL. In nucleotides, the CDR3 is TGCGCCAGCAGCCAAGATAGGTACAGGGGCTATGGCTACACCTTC. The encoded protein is CASSQDRYRGYGYTF.

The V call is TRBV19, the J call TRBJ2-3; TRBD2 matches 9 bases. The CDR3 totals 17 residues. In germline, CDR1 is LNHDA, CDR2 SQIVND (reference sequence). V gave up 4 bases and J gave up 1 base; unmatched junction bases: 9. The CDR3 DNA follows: TGTGCCAGTAGTAGGCCTAGCGGGACCTATCGCACAGATACGCAGTATTTT. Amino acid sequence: CASSRPSGTYRTDTQYF. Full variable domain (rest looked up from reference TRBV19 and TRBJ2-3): DGGITQSPKYLFRKEGQNVTLSCEQNLNHDAMYWYRQDPGQGLRLIYYSQIVNDFQKGDIAEGYSVSREKKESFPLTVTSAQKNPTAFYLCASSRPSGTYRTDTQYFGPGTRLTVL.

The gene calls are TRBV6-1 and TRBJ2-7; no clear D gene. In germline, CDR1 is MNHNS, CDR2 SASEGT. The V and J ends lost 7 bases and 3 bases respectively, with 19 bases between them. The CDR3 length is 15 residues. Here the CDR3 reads CASTLSLGLGYEQYF. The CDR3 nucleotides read TGTGCCAGCACCCTGAGCCTCGGCCTAGGCTACGAGCAGTACTTC.

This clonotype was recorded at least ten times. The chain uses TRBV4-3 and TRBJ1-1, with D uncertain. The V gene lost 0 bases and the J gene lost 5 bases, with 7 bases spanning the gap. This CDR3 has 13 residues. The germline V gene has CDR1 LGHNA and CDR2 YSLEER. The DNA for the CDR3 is TGCGCCAGCAGCCAAGATATTCAGACTGAAGCTTTCTTT. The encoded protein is CASSQDIQTEAFF.

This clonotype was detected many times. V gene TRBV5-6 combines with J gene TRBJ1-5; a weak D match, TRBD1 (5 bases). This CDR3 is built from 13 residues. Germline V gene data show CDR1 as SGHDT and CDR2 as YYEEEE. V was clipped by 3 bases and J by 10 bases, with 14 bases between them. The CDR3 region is CASSSDRGDPQHF. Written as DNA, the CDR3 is TGTGCCAGCAGCTCGGATAGAGGGGATCCCCAGCATTTT.

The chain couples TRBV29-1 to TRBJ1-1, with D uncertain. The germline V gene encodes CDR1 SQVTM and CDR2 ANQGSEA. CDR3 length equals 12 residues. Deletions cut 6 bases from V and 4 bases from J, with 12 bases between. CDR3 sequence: CSVSERTTEAFF. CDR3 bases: TGCAGCGTGTCGGAGAGGACCACTGAAGCTTTCTTT.

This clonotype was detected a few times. The CDR3 nucleotides read TGTGCCAGCAGTGTACTAGCGGGAGACACAGATACGCAGTATTTT. Protein product: CASSVLAGDTDTQYF. V and J are TRBV6-1 and TRBJ2-3, with 11 bases aligning to TRBD2. V shed 4 bases, J shed 2 bases, and the junction held 2 bases outside the gene matches. The CDR3 sequence is 15 residues long. The germline V gene encodes CDR1 MNHNS and CDR2 SASEGT.

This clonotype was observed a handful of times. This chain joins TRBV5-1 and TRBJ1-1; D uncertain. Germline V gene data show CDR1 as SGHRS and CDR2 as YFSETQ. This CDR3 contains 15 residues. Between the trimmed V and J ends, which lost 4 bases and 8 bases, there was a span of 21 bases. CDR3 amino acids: CASSPQLDQNSEAFF. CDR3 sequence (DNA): TGCGCCAGCAGCCCGCAACTAGACCAAAACTCAGAAGCTTTCTTT.

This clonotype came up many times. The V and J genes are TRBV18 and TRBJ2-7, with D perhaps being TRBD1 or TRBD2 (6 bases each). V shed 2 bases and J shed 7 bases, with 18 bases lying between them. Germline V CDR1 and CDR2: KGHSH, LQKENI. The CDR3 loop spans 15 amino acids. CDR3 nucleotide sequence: TGTGCCAGCTCACCAACGGGGGCACTTCCAAAAGAGCAGTACTTC. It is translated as CASSPTGALPKEQYF.

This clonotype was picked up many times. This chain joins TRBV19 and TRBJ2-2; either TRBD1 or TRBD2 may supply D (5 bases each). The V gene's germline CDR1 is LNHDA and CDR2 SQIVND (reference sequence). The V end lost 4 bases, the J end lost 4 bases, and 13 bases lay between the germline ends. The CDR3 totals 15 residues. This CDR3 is CASSKPGPRTGELFF. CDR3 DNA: TGTGCCAGTAGTAAGCCGGGACCCCGCACCGGGGAGCTGTTTTTT.